The clone carrying this TCR beta chain was detected a few times. Its antigen is unidentified. Sequencing was performed with immunoSEQ multiplex PCR; in TCRdb, only in-frame clones are kept and a portion is missing. The sample includes roughly 9,900 clones, around 82% of them seen just once. V dropped 4 bases and J dropped 0 bases, with 7 bases sitting between them. Per the germline V gene, CDR1 is SGHAT and CDR2 is FQNNGV. This CDR3 comprises 15 residues. The sample belongs to a study of neoadjuvant nivolumab and ipilimumab in lung cancer. The overall study: The combination arm added day-1 ipilimumab 1 mg/kg to nivolumab 3 mg/kg on days 1, 15, 29.

Study observations and caveats: TCR richness and clonality were higher in tumors than adjacent uninvolved lung. Only a small number of samples underwent TCR sequencing. Resected-tumor TCR richness correlated positively with pretherapy blood richness.

The sample in question was peripheral blood, obtained before neoadjuvant nivolumab, alone or with ipilimumab. The source is an adult with non-small cell lung cancer. The chain joins TRBV11-2 to TRBJ2-6; D gene uncertain. CDR3 DNA: TGTGCCAGCAGCTCCCGAGGCTCTGGGGCCAACGTCCTGACTTTC. The encoded protein is CASSSRGSGANVLTF. Drawing the rest from reference TRBV11-2 and TRBJ2-6, the complete variable domain is EAGVAQSPRYKIIEKRQSVAFWCNPISGHATLYWYQQILGQGPKLLIQFQNNGVVDDSQLPKDRFSAERLKGVDSTLKIQPAKLEDSAVYLCASSSRGSGANVLTFGAGSRLTVL.